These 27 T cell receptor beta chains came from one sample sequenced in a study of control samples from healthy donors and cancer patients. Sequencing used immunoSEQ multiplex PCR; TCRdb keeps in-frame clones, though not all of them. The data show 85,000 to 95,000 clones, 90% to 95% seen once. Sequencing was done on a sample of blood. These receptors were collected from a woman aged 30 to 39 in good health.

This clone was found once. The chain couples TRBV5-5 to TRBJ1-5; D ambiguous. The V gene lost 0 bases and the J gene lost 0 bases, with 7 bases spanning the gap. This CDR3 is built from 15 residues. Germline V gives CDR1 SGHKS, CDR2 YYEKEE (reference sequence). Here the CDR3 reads CASSLGQYSNQPQHF. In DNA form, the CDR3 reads TGTGCCAGCAGCTTGGGACAATATAGCAATCAGCCCCAGCATTTT.

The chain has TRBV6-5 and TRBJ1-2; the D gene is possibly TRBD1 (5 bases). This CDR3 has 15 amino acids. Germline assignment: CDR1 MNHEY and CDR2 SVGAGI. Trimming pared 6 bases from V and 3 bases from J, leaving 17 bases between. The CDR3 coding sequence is TGTGCCAGCAGCTCCGAGGGGTTCCCCTACTATGGCTACACCTTC. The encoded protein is CASSSEGFPYYGYTF.

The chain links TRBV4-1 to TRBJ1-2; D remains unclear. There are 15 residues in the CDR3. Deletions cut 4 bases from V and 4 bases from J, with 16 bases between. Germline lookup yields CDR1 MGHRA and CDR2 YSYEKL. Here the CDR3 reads CASSPYGSMFYGYTF. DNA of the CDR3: TGCGCCAGCAGCCCCTACGGGAGCATGTTCTATGGCTACACCTTC.

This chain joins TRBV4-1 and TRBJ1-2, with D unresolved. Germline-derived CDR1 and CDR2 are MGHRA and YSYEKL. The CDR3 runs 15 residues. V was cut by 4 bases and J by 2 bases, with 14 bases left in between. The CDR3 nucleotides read TGCGCCAGCAGCCCAAGTGCAGGCGAGAACTATGGCTACACCTTC. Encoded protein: CASSPSAGENYGYTF.

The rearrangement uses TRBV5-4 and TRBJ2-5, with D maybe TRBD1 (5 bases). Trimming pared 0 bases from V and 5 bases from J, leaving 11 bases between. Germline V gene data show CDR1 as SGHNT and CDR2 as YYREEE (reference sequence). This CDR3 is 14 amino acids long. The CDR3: CASSLGQGRETQYF. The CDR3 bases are TGTGCCAGCAGCTTGGGGCAGGGCCGGGAGACCCAGTACTTC.

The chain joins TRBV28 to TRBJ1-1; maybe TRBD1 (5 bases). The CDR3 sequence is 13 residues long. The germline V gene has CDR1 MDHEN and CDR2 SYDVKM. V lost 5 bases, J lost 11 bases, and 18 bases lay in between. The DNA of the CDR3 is TGTGCCAGCAGTCCCGCCTCAGGGAATAGGGCTTTCTTT. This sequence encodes CASSPASGNRAFF.

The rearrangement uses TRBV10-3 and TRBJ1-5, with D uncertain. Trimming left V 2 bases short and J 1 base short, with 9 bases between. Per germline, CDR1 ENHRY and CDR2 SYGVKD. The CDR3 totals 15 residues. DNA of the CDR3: TGTGCCATCAGTGAGGGAGCAGCCAGCAATCAGCCCCAGCATTTT. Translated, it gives CAISEGAASNQPQHF.

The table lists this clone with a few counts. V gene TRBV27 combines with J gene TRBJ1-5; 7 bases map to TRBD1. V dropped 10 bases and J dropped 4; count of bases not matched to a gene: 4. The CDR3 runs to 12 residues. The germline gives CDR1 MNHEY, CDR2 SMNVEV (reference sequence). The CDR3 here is CATGTANQPQHF. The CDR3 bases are TGTGCCACCGGGACAGCGAATCAGCCCCAGCATTTT.

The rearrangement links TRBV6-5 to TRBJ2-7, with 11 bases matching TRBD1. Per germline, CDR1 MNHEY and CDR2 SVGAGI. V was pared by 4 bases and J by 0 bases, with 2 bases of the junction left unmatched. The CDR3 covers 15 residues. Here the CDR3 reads CASSSGTGGSYEQYF. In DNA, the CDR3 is TGTGCCAGCAGTTCGGGGACAGGGGGCTCCTACGAGCAGTACTTC.

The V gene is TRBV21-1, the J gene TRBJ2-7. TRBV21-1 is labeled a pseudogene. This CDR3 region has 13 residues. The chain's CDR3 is CASSKEWVHEQYF. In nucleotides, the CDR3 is TGTGCCAGCAGCAAAGAGTGGGTCCACGAGCAGTACTTC.

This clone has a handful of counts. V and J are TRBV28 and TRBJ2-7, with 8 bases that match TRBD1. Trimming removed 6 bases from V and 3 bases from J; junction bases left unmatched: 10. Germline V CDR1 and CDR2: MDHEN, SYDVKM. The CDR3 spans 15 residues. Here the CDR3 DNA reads TGTGCCAGCAGACCCTCGGACAGGGTACGCTACGAGCAGTACTTC. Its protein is CASRPSDRVRYEQYF.

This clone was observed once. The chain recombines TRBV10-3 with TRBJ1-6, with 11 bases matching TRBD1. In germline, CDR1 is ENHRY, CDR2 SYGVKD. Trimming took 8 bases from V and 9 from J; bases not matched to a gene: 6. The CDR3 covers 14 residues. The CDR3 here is CAIGQGALRSPLHF. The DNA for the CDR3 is TGTGCCATCGGACAGGGGGCGTTGCGTTCACCCCTCCACTTT.

CDR3 in amino acids: CATSSFRREDTEAFF. CDR3 bases: TGTGCCACCAGCAGCTTCAGGAGAGAGGACACTGAAGCTTTCTTT. The V and J genes are TRBV15 and TRBJ1-1; unclear D gene. Trimming removed 3 bases from V and 3 bases from J, with 14 bases in between. The CDR3 contains 15 residues. Germline CDR1 is LNHNV and CDR2 is YYDKDF (reference sequence).

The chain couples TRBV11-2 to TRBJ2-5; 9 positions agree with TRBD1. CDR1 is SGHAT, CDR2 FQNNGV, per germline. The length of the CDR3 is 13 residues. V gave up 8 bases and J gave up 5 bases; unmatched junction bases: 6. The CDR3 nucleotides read TGTGCCAGCGGGACAGGGTTTCGGGAGACCCAGTACTTC. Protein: CASGTGFRETQYF.

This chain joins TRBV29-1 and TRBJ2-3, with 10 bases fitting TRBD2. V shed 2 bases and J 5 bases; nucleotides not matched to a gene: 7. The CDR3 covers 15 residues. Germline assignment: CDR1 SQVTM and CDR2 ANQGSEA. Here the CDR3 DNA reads TGCAGCGTTGAAAACCTAGCGGGAGTGGGAGATACGCAGTATTTT. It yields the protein CSVENLAGVGDTQYF.

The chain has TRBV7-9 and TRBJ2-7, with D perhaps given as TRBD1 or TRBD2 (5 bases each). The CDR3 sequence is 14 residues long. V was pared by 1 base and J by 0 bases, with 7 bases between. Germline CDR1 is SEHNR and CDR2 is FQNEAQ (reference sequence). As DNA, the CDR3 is TGTGCCAGCAGCTTAGGAGGGGCCTCCTACGAGCAGTACTTC. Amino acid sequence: CASSLGGASYEQYF.

This CDR3 is CASRLTSGEETQYF. The CDR3 bases are TGCGCCAGCAGGTTGACTAGCGGAGAAGAGACCCAGTACTTC. The V call is TRBV5-1, the J call TRBJ2-5; 9 nucleotides agree with TRBD2. Losses at the gene ends were 5 bases for V and 3 bases for J; bases not matched to a gene: 5. The CDR3 totals 14 residues. Germline V lookup: CDR1 SGHRS, CDR2 YFSETQ.

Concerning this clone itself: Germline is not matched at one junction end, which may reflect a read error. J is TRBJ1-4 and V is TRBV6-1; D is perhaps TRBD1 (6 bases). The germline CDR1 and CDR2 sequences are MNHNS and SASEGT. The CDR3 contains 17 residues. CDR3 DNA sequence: TGTGCCAGCAGTCAAGCGAGGCGGGGGGGGGCACGAGAAAAACTGTTTTTT. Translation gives CASSQARRGGAREKLFF.

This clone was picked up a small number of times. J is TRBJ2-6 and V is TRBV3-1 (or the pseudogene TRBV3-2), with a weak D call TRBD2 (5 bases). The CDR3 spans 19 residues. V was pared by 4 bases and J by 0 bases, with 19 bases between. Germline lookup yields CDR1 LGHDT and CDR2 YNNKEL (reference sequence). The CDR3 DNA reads TGTGCCAGCAGCCCCACCAGAGGGCCAACCCTCTCTGGGGCCAACGTCCTGACTTTC. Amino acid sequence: CASSPTRGPTLSGANVLTF.

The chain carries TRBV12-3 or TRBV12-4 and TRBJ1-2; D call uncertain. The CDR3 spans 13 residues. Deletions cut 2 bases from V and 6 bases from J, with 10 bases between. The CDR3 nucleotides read TGTGCCAGCAGTTTAACCCTTCTAGATGGCTACACCTTC. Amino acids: CASSLTLLDGYTF.

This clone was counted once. CDR3 protein: CASSLRGYYGYTF. CDR3 nucleotides: TGTGCCAGCAGTCTCAGGGGTTACTATGGCTACACCTTC. J is TRBJ1-2 and V is TRBV27, with D perhaps matching TRBD1 (6 bases). The CDR3 spans 13 residues. Germline CDR1 MNHEY, CDR2 SMNVEV (reference sequence). Trimming took 5 bases from V and 3 from J, leaving 10 bases between them.

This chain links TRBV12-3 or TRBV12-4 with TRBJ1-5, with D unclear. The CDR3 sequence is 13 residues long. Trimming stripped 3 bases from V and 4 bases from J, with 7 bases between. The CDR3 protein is CASSFGGNQPQHF. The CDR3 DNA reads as TGTGCCAGCAGTTTCGGTGGTAATCAGCCCCAGCATTTT.

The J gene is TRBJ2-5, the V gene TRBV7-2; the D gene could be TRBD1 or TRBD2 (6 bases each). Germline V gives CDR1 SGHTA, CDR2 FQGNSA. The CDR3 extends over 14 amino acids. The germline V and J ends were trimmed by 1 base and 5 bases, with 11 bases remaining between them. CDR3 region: CASSLGGAGETQYF. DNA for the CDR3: TGTGCCAGCAGCTTAGGGGGGGCTGGGGAGACCCAGTACTTC.

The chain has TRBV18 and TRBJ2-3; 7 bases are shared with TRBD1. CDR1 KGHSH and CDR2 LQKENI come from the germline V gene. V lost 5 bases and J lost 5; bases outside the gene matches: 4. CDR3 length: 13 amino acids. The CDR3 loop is CASSVQGLDTQYF. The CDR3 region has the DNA TGTGCCAGCTCAGTACAGGGGCTAGATACGCAGTATTTT.

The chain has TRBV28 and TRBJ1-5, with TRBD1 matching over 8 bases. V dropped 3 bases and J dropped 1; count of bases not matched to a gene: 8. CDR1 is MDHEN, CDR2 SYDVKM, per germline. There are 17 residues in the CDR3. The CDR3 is CASSFPLDRVSNQPQHF. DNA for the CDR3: TGTGCCAGCAGTTTCCCCCTGGACAGGGTGAGCAATCAGCCCCAGCATTTT.

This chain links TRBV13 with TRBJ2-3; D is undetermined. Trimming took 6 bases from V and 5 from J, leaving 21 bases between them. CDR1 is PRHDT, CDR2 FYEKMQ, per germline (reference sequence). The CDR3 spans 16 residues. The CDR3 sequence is CASSYPTSLFGDTQYF. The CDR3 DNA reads TGTGCCAGCAGTTATCCTACGTCCCTTTTTGGAGATACGCAGTATTTT. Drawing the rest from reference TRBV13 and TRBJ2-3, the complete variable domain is AAGVIQSPRHLIKEKRETATLKCYPIPRHDTVYWYQQGPGQDPQFLISFYEKMQSDKGSIPDRFSAQQFSDYHSELNMSSLELGDSALYFCASSYPTSLFGDTQYFGPGTRLTVL.

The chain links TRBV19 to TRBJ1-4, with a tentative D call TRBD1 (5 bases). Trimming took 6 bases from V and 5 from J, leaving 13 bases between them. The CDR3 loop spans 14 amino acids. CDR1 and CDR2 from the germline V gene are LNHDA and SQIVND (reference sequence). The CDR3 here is CASSGGTLNEKLFF. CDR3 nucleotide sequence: TGTGCCAGTAGCGGGGGGACCCTCAATGAAAAACTGTTTTTT.